This is a list of T cell receptor beta chains from one sample in a study of beta chain features in type 1 diabetes. Profiled with immunoSEQ multiplex PCR; TCRdb holds only in-frame clones, not every one. The table records a few hundred thousand clones, 11% of them present only once. The sample was central memory CD4+ T cells from blood. The receptors were sampled from a man between 18 and 35 years old in good health. The CDR3 runs from the conserved cysteine through the conserved F or W. Fields, in order: D gene, clone size, V gene, J gene, CDR3 DNA, CDR3 protein. D genes are given only for firm matches. For some rows the clone size is stated as once, few or many, or as a class when expanded; others skip it.

>-|few|TRBV7-2|TRBJ1-4
TGTGCCAGCAGCCCAAATCTGGCTAATGAAAAACTGTTTTTT
CASSPNLANEKLFF
>-|-|TRBV29-1|TRBJ1-1
TGCAGCGTTGGGGGCGATGAAGCTTTCTTT
CSVGGDEAFF
>TRBD1|few|TRBV29-1|TRBJ1-2
TGCAGCGTTGCAAGGGACAGGGCCACCTTAGGTGATGGCTACACCTTC
CSVARDRATLGDGYTF
>TRBD2|-|TRBV2|TRBJ2-7
TGTGCCAGCAGTGAGCGGGAGTTAGGCCACGAGCAGTACTTC
CASSERELGHEQYF
>TRBD2|-|TRBV7-9|TRBJ2-2
TGTGCCAGCAGCCCCCGACTAGCTATCACCGGGGAGCTGTTTTTT
CASSPRLAITGELFF
>-|few|TRBV5-4|TRBJ1-1
TGTGCCAGCGCGGGGGGCGTGAACACTGAAGCTTTCTTT
CASAGGVNTEAFF
>-|-|TRBV14|TRBJ1-1
TGTGCCAGCAGCCCACTCAGACAGGCCACTGAAGCTTTCTTT
CASSPLRQATEAFF
>-|few|TRBV25-1|TRBJ2-2
TGTGCCAGCAGTGAATCGAACAGGTTTAACGGGGAGCTGTTTTTT
CASSESNRFNGELFF
>TRBD1|few|TRBV4-2|TRBJ1-2
TGTGCCAGCAGCCAAGGAGGACAGGGGACTAACTATGGCTACACCTTC
CASSQGGQGTNYGYTF
>-|-|TRBV7-3|TRBJ2-7
TGTGCCAGCAGCTTAGGCAGTTTTAATTCCTACGAGCAGTACTTC
CASSLGSFNSYEQYF
>-|few|TRBV18|TRBJ1-2
TGTGCCAGCTCACCACCCGGGTTCGACTATGGCTACACCTTC
CASSPPGFDYGYTF
>TRBD1|-|TRBV5-4|TRBJ2-5
TGTGCCAGCAGCTTGGGACAGGGGGCCTCGTACCAAGAGACCCAGTACTTC
CASSLGQGASYQETQYF